These T cell receptor beta chains were read from a single sample in a study of T cell responses to AZD1222 COVID-19 vaccine. Method: immunoSEQ multiplex PCR; TCRdb's copy keeps in-frame clones and lacks some. The sample yields roughly 110,000 clones, roughly 90% seen once. The sequences come from peripheral blood, collected on day 0 of AZD1222 vaccination. The receptors were sampled from an adult in good health. Each CDR3 is given with its conserved first and last residue. Fields, in order: D gene, J gene, clone size, V gene, CDR3 protein, CDR3 DNA. The D gene is left open where the match is weak. Size is omitted from some rows. Given values are once, few, many or a class for expanded clones.

>TRBD1|TRBJ1-2|NA|TRBV6-5
CASRPGTGGDYGYTF
TGTGCCAGCAGGCCGGGGACAGGGGGTGACTATGGCTACACCTTC
>TRBD1|TRBJ1-3|NA|TRBV2
CASRLDRGGNTIYF
TGTGCCAGCAGGCTGGACAGGGGTGGAAACACCATATATTTT
>TRBD2|TRBJ2-1|NA|TRBV5-4
CASSSRTSGIFNEQFF
TGTGCCAGCAGCTCCAGGACTAGCGGGATTTTTAATGAGCAGTTCTTC
>NA|TRBJ2-1|once|TRBV7-3
CASRNPNDDEQFF
TGTGCCAGCAGAAATCCCAATGACGATGAGCAGTTCTTC
>TRBD1|TRBJ1-1|NA|TRBV9
CASSAVDRGTEAFF
TGTGCCAGCAGCGCCGTCGACAGGGGCACTGAAGCTTTCTTT
>TRBD1|TRBJ1-1|NA|TRBV19
CASSSRQGYTEAFF
TGTGCCAGTAGTTCTCGACAGGGATACACTGAAGCTTTCTTT
>NA|TRBJ1-3|once|TRBV19
CASSLSTAGNTIYF
TGTGCCAGTAGTCTCTCGACAGCCGGAAACACCATATATTTT
>NA|TRBJ2-5|NA|TRBV6-1
CASSETWTVQETQYF
TGTGCCAGCAGTGAAACATGGACAGTACAAGAGACCCAGTACTTC
>TRBD2|TRBJ2-7|NA|TRBV27
CASSTRTSGRTYEQYF
TGTGCCAGCAGTACGCGGACTAGCGGGAGGACCTACGAGCAGTACTTC
>NA|TRBJ1-1|NA|TRBV6-1
CASSLGSLEGTEAFF
TGTGCCAGCAGTCTCGGGTCCCTTGAAGGCACTGAAGCTTTCTTT